The T cell receptor beta chain under discussion was sequenced for a study of T cells in Graves' hyperthyroidism and ophthalmopathy. Germline values: CDR1 SGHRS, CDR2 YFSETQ. The CDR3 covers 17 residues. J lost 0 bases, V lost 4 bases, and 8 bases had no gene match. RNA transcripts yielded amplified TCR beta CDR3 regions. The TCR CDR3 was amplified in a first-round RT-PCR using the HTBI primer set. TCRdb re-analysed the multiplex PCR reads in MiXCR, keeping a single row per CDR3 protein. Counted here are roughly 380,000 distinct CDR3 sequences, approximately 15% occurring once; the ten biggest clones make up 20% to 25%.

The V and J genes are TRBV5-1 and TRBJ1-5, with 9 positions matching TRBD1. This TCR was sampled from a man under 40 with Graves' hyperthyroidism that later progressed to Graves' ophthalmopathy. The material sequenced was blood. CDR3 protein: CASSPGTGSLSNQPQHF. Written as DNA, the CDR3 is TGCGCCAGCAGCCCCGGGACAGGGTCTCTTAGCAATCAGCCCCAGCATTTT.